This is a list of T cell receptor beta chains from one sample in a study of cytomegalovirus exposure and HLA in healthy donors. TCRdb keeps only in-frame clones here, not all; method: immunoSEQ multiplex PCR. Found here are over 60,000 clones, around 95% of them singletons; the top ten hold approximately 3.5%. Sequenced sample: PBMCs. The origin of the receptors is a man aged 18 to 30 in good health and CMV-seronegative. Both conserved end residues are part of each CDR3. Rows give clone size only sometimes, using once, few, many, or a class for an expanded clone.

v_gene	abundance	j_gene	CDR3aa
TRBV7-8	NA	TRBJ2-5	CASSLNVGGETQYF
TRBV6-1	NA	TRBJ2-2	CASSGPSGGWNTGELFF
TRBV29-1	once	TRBJ1-4	CSVEEVSGGNEKLFF
TRBV10-2	NA	TRBJ2-2	CASSGHSGELFF
TRBV25-1	NA	TRBJ1-1	CASSEWRTNTEAFF
TRBV19	NA	TRBJ1-2	CASERGWPGGYTF
TRBV19	NA	TRBJ1-4	CASSLTLGLARTNVFF
TRBV19	NA	TRBJ1-2	CASSRLTGGYGYTF
TRBV19	NA	TRBJ2-3	CASSIDSRGTGYTDTQYF
TRBV5-6	NA	TRBJ1-1	CASSWARGTGGQANTEAFF
TRBV18	NA	TRBJ2-7	CASSPTGTGIYEQYF
TRBV2	NA	TRBJ1-3	CASTSRTGGANTIYF
TRBV4-3	NA	TRBJ2-5	CASSQDLGGAPRYF
TRBV9	NA	TRBJ2-1	CASSTRLLAGGSYNEQFF
TRBV4-3	NA	TRBJ1-2	CASSQDFIGGLDRGYTF
TRBV4-1	NA	TRBJ1-1	CASSQPVGRGAFF
TRBV9	NA	TRBJ1-2	CASSPQQGALGYTF
TRBV9	NA	TRBJ2-5	CASSSGLAGQETQYF
TRBV6-1	NA	TRBJ1-1	CASETTGVEAFF
TRBV6-5	NA	TRBJ2-2	CASSYSTGIGAGELFF
TRBV5-1	NA	TRBJ2-2	CASSVTSGGDTGELFF
TRBV7-6	NA	TRBJ2-3	CASSYSPGADTQYF
TRBV5-6	NA	TRBJ2-1	CASSTTDRGNEQFF
TRBV27	once	TRBJ1-2	CASSPGTGRSGGYTF
TRBV28	NA	TRBJ1-2	CASRKGGAYGYTF
TRBV14	NA	TRBJ2-1	CASSQDPLAGGVYNEQFF
TRBV15	NA	TRBJ2-1	CATGPGEGAYNEQFF
TRBV28	NA	TRBJ1-4	CASRQINEKLFF
TRBV5-6	once	TRBJ1-6	CASSYNSDNSPLHF
TRBV7-2	once	TRBJ1-1	CASSPGGPRVGAFF
TRBV7-6	NA	TRBJ2-1	CASSFVGLNNEQFF
TRBV30	NA	TRBJ2-3	CARTSGGHTDTQYF
TRBV5-4	NA	TRBJ1-2	CASSSRQGKDIGYTF
TRBV5-1	NA	TRBJ2-7	CASTPGQGTDEQYF
TRBV15	NA	TRBJ2-1	CATRFLAEYNEQFF
TRBV30	NA	TRBJ2-6	CAWNYRGKAGANVLTF
TRBV6-4	NA	TRBJ2-4	CASSDTGGGGAKNIQYF
TRBV19	NA	TRBJ1-1	CASTRTGGQTEAFF
TRBV30	NA	TRBJ1-2	CAWSVPGQGYGYTF
TRBV15	NA	TRBJ2-2	CATSRDLIGQGRGTGELFF
TRBV11-2	NA	TRBJ2-3	CASSLFRTDTQYF
TRBV9	NA	TRBJ2-2	CASSGGLNTGELFF
TRBV5-8	NA	TRBJ2-2	CASSLLIITGELFF
TRBV19	once	TRBJ2-7	CASSIRVGDYEQYF
TRBV30	NA	TRBJ1-4	CAWSVEGQRVTNEKLFF
TRBV5-1	NA	TRBJ1-2	CASSLIGGQGYTF
TRBV5-1	NA	TRBJ2-7	CASASTGGGYEQYF
TRBV27	NA	TRBJ2-7	CASSDRGAGNEQYF
TRBV5-1	NA	TRBJ2-2	CASSEAGSNTGELFF
TRBV15	NA	TRBJ2-5	CATSAGLSQETQYF
TRBV10-2	NA	TRBJ1-2	CASSEVTGTFYGYTF
TRBV19	NA	TRBJ1-1	CASSLGQHNTEAFF
TRBV28	few	TRBJ1-1	CASSLLSTEAFF
TRBV10-3	NA	TRBJ1-6	CAISESRQGGSPLHF
TRBV28	NA	TRBJ2-3	CASRRQVPTDTQYF
TRBV7-3	NA	TRBJ2-5	CASSQTGVETQYF
TRBV7-6	NA	TRBJ1-1	CASSLALGEGAFF
TRBV5-4	NA	TRBJ1-2	CASSLDRANYGYTF
TRBV18	NA	TRBJ2-3	CASSPGAESTDTQYF